This entry lists 3 T cell receptor beta chains sequenced from one sample in a study of blood T cells in healthy people across ages. Using a J-beta primer mix together with a sample-barcoded 5' primer, a second PCR was run for roughly 6 to 11 cycles. From the 5' RACE reads, TCRdb called clonotypes with MiXCR, one entry per CDR3 protein. The sample holds about 1.1 million distinct CDR3 sequences, 35% to 40% seen once. The sequenced sample consisted of blood. The receptors shown here come from a man aged 18 to 30 in good health.

There are a few counts of this clonotype. The chain is built from TRBV3-1 and TRBJ2-4; TRBD1 aligns across 8 bases. The end of the DNA is better explained by TRBJ2-7, so the J call may be wrong. Per the germline V gene, CDR1 is LGHDT and CDR2 is YNNKEL (reference sequence). CDR3 size: 13 residues. CDR3 DNA: TGTGCCAGCAGCCGTACAGGGGGTAGCGAGCAGTACTTC. Residues: CASSRTGGSEQYF.

This chain connects TRBV2 to TRBJ2-7; tentatively, D is TRBD1 or TRBD2 (5 bases each). Per germline, CDR1 SNHLY and CDR2 FYNNEI. The V end was cut by 2 bases, the J end by 1 base, with 12 bases between. The CDR3 contains 15 residues. The CDR3 protein is CASSEPGPLSYEQYF. The CDR3 nucleotides are TGTGCCAGCAGTGAACCGGGGCCGTTGTCCTACGAGCAGTACTTC.

V gene TRBV12-3 or TRBV12-4 combines with J gene TRBJ2-3; D is unclear. The CDR3 spans 13 residues. V lost 5 bases, J lost 6 bases, and 12 bases lay in between. The CDR3 bases are TGTGCCAGCAGTCCAACCACCCCGGATACGCAGTATTTT. It yields the protein CASSPTTPDTQYF.